These 5 T cell receptor beta chains came from one sample sequenced in a study of T cells after yellow fever vaccination. TCRdb used MiXCR to reprocess the 5' RACE reads, holding one entry per CDR3 protein. Seen here are 500,000 to 550,000 distinct CDR3 sequences, just over 20% observed once, and the top ten hold about 16%. The source was PBMCs, collected less than 25 days after the first yellow fever vaccination. Source of these receptors: a man younger than 35 who received the YFV17D yellow fever vaccine.

The CDR3 bases are TGTGCCAGCAGTATGAAAACTAACACTGAAGCTTTCTTT. It codes for CASSMKTNTEAFF. The chain employs TRBV6-2 or TRBV6-3 and TRBJ1-1; D gene unclear. CDR1 is MNHEY, CDR2 SVGEGT, per germline. V was shortened by 5 bases and J by 2 bases, with 9 bases between the two germline ends. This CDR3 has 13 amino acids.

V usage is TRBV11-2 and J usage is TRBJ1-5, with D possibly being TRBD1 (5 bases). CDR1 SGHAT and CDR2 FQNNGV come from the germline V gene. The V end lost 5 bases, the J end lost 7 bases, and 12 bases lay between the germline ends. The CDR3 has 13 amino acids. CDR3 amino acids: CASSPGQWQPQHF. For the CDR3, the DNA is TGTGCCAGCAGCCCTGGACAATGGCAGCCCCAGCATTTT.

Only a few counts were recorded for this clonotype. J is TRBJ2-5 and V is TRBV10-1; possible D gene TRBD1, 6 bases. The germline V and J ends were trimmed by 1 base and 2 bases, with 14 bases remaining between them. This CDR3 has 16 residues. Germline CDR1 and CDR2: WNHNN and SYGVQD (reference sequence). In nucleotides, the CDR3 is TGCGCCAGCAGTGAGTTACGACAGGAGGAGCAAGAGACCCAGTACTTC. The encoded protein is CASSELRQEEQETQYF.

This clonotype showed up just a few times. This chain uses TRBV12-3 or TRBV12-4 with TRBJ2-7; D is undetermined. V was trimmed by 4 bases and J by 4 bases, leaving 5 bases between them. This CDR3 contains 11 residues. The CDR3 loop reads CASSSVYEQYF. CDR3 nucleotides: TGTGCCAGCAGTTCCGTGTACGAGCAGTACTTC.

This clonotype was found a few times. The rearrangement joins TRBV4-1 to TRBJ2-5; D gene unclear. V lost 2 bases to trimming and J lost 5 bases, with 9 bases between them. CDR1 and CDR2 (germline): MGHRA, YSYEKL. CDR3 length: 13 amino acids. CDR3 protein: CASSQRVGETQYF. Written as DNA, the CDR3 is TGCGCCAGCAGCCAACGGGTTGGGGAGACCCAGTACTTC.